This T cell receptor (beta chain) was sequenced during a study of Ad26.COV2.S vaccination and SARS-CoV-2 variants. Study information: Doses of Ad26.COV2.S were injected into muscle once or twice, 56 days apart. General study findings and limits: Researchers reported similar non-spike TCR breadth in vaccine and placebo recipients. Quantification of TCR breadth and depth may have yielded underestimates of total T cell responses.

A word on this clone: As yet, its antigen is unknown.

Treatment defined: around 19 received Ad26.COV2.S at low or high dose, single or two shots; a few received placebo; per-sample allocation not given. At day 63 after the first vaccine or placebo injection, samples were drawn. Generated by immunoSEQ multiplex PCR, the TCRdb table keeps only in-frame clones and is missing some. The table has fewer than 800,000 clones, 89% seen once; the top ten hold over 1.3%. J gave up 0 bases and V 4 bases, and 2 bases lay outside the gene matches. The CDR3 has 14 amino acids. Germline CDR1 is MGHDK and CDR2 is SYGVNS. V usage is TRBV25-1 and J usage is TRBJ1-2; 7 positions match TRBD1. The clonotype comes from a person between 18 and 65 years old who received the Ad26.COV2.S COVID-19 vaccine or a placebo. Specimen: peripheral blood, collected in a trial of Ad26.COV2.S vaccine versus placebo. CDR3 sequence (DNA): TGTGCCAGCAGTGTAACAGGGGCTAACTATGGCTACACCTTC. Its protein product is CASSVTGANYGYTF.